This TCR beta chain is drawn from a study of response to subunit inactivated influenza vaccine. The germline V gene encodes CDR1 KGHSH and CDR2 LQKENI. V lost 8 bases to trimming and J lost 1 base; unmatched junction nucleotides: 9. The CDR3 spans 15 residues. The table lists this clonotype with many counts. Its antigen is still unknown. MiXCR, run by TCRdb on the RT-PCR reads, gives a single entry per CDR3 protein. The sample includes around 490,000 distinct CDR3 sequences, approximately 7.1% seen only once; the top ten take 10% to 15%. Overall study results and limits: Only a handful of new T cells, the authors suggested, are recruited with each seasonal influenza vaccination.

The chain is built from TRBV18 and TRBJ1-1; 8 bases are a match to TRBD1. The source material was PBMCs from blood, sampled less than 30 months after vaccination. This TCR was sampled from a man between 45 and 75 years old who received an inactivated influenza vaccine. This CDR3 is CASTEYRGGNTEAFF. The CDR3 nucleotides read TGTGCCAGCACGGAATACAGGGGGGGGAACACTGAAGCTTTCTTT.